This T cell receptor beta chain derives from a study of T cells in Graves' hyperthyroidism and ophthalmopathy. Study-level results: Before onset, ophthalmopathy was predicted by the model a median around 6 months earlier.

Stable Graves' hyperthyroidism meant no ophthalmopathy progression within 18 months. Lactation, pregnancy, other autoimmune disease or uncontrolled infection led to exclusion of patients. Amplification yielded TCR beta CDR3 regions, with RNA transcripts as the source. First-round RT-PCR targeting the TCR CDR3 was performed with the HTBI primer set. TCRdb reanalysed the multiplex PCR reads using MiXCR and keeps one entry per CDR3 protein. The sample lists approximately 98,000 distinct CDR3 sequences, around 40% occurring once. The CDR3 has 13 residues. From germline, CDR1 is SGHRS and CDR2 YFSETQ. V was pared by 0 bases and J by 5 bases, with 9 bases between. Concerning this clonotype itself: Its antigen is unidentified.

The chain employs TRBV5-1 and TRBJ2-7; D uncertain. The source of this sequence is a woman aged 25 to 39 with Graves' hyperthyroidism. Sequencing used peripheral blood or thyroid tissue (not recorded which). The CDR3, as DNA: TGCGCCAGCAGCTTGGCCGCCGGAGACGAGCAGTACTTC. Amino acid sequence: CASSLAAGDEQYF.